The entry below gives a single T cell receptor beta chain sequence along with its context. Its antigen remains unknown. The sample is drawn from a study of T cell repertoires and HLA-DP antigens. Findings and limits, study-wide: Against one allele, clones undetected before culture averaged approximately 35%; against the other, under 65%.

TCRdb's table, derived via immunoSEQ multiplex PCR, lists solely in-frame clones and lacks some. The table shows 55,000 to 80,000 clones, with roughly 78% occurring only once. Germline V lookup: CDR1 LGHNA, CDR2 YSLEER. The CDR3 has 15 residues. Trimming removed 1 base from V and 3 bases from J, with 12 bases in between. This rearrangement joins TRBV4-3 to TRBJ1-2; TRBD1 might be the D (6 bases). The origin of this receptor is a man aged 60 to 75 in good health and CMV-seronegative. Specimen: CD4+ T cells from PBMCs. The CDR3 is CASSQGSRGHYGYTF. For the CDR3, the DNA is TGCGCCAGCAGCCAAGGGTCCAGGGGACACTATGGCTACACCTTC.